This T cell receptor (beta chain) stems from a study of a mutant IDH1 vaccine in newly diagnosed glioma. The overall study: Patients, over weeks 1, 3, 5, 7, 11, 15, 19 and 23, received a total of eight vaccinations. Vaccination started 4-6 weeks after radiotherapy alone, or with temozolomide cycles. Study-level results: Detectable vaccine-induced immune responses arose in approximately 93% of patients. Whatever changes occurred in top peripheral T cell clonotypes seemed unrelated to pseudoprogression.

Time point indicated: week 23, last vaccination. It was 300 ug of mutant IDH1 20-mer peptide that made up each vaccine dose, given with topical imiquimod. Here immunoSEQ multiplex PCR was the method, and the copy in TCRdb shows in-frame clones only, minus some. Of about 86,000 clones in the sample, over 75% were seen once. To note about this clone: Its target is unknown.

Germline lookup yields CDR1 MNHNS and CDR2 SASEGT. The CDR3 extends over 15 amino acids. The trim removed 2 bases at V and 0 bases at J, leaving 3 bases unmatched. Specimen: PBMCs, collected from a glioma patient whose treatment included an IDH1 peptide vaccine. V and J are TRBV6-1 and TRBJ2-7; 8 bases fit TRBD1. The TCR originated in a man aged 30 to 45 with glioma. Some clones in this sample may be carry-over from other donors' samples. The CDR3 here is CASSEQGALSYEQYF. The CDR3 bases are TGTGCCAGCAGTGAACAGGGGGCCCTCTCCTACGAGCAGTACTTC.